This T cell receptor (beta chain) was retrieved from a study of human T cells and chemical hapten exposure. Study findings and constraints: TCRs above 1 in 1000 frequency stayed constant with DPC sensitization. Relative to control repertoires, expanded TCRs gave rise to significantly more large CDR3 similarity clusters. Having alopecia, the donors may differ immunologically from healthy people.

Described time point: pre-sensitization, week 0. Treatment specified: therapeutic diphenylcyclopropenone sensitization with weekly scalp DPC. Each patch test followed a blood draw. This clonotype appeared a few times. As yet, its antigen is unknown. TCRdb reprocessed the RACE reads with MiXCR, giving one entry per CDR3 protein. The sample records 300,000 to 450,000 distinct CDR3 sequences, 4.5% to 7% being singletons. Germline assignment: CDR1 MNHNY and CDR2 SVGAGI (reference sequence). This CDR3 region has 13 residues. V was clipped by 7 bases and J by 6 bases, with 14 bases between them. The chain links TRBV6-6 to TRBJ2-3; tentatively, D is TRBD2 (6 bases). The specimen was whole blood, collected in connection with sensitization to the hapten diphenylcyclopropenone (DPC). The TCR originated in a young woman with alopecia areata. Some clones in this sample may be carry-over from other donors' samples. The CDR3 coding sequence is TGTGCCAGCACCTCGTCAGGAGGGGATACGCAGTATTTT. Translating it yields CASTSSGGDTQYF.